The clone carrying this TCR beta chain was recorded at least ten times. The antigen is unknown. Read data end 3 residues before the CDR3 end; the end is taken from the germline J gene. Most patients and controls had Caucasian heritage. V shed 0 bases, J shed 2 bases, and the junction held 5 bases outside the gene matches. Per germline, CDR1 LGHNA and CDR2 YNFKEQ. The CDR3 consists of 17 residues. The data were obtained in a study of T cell clonality in common variable immunodeficiency. This table comes from immunoSEQ multiplex PCR, and its TCRdb copy is limited to in-frame clones, with some not included. The sample yields 25,000 to 35,000 clones, without any singletons. Overall study results and limits: What drives increased CVID clonality needs T cell subpopulation sequencing. CVID subjects showed higher TCRbeta clonality than healthy controls. In common variable immunodeficiency, TCR beta chains reportedly carried fewer deletions and N-nucleotide insertions.

J is TRBJ2-3 and V is TRBV4-2; 10 nucleotides line up with TRBD2. Sequenced input: peripheral blood mononuclear cells. This TCR came from a human donor with common variable immunodeficiency. CDR3: CASSQEPAGGHTDTQYF. CDR3 DNA, as far as it was read: TGTGCCAGCAGCCAAGAACCAGCGGGGGGGCACACAGATACG.